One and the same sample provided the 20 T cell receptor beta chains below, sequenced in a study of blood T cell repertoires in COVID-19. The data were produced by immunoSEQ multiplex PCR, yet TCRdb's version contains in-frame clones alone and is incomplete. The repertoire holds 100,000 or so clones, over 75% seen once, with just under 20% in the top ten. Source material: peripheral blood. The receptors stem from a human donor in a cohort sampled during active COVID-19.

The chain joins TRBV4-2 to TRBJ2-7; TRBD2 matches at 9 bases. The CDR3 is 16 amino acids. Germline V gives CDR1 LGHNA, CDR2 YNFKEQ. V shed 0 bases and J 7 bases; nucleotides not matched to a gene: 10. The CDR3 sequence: CASSQDGLAGPLEQYF. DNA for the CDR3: TGTGCCAGCAGCCAAGATGGGCTAGCGGGACCTCTTGAGCAGTACTTC.

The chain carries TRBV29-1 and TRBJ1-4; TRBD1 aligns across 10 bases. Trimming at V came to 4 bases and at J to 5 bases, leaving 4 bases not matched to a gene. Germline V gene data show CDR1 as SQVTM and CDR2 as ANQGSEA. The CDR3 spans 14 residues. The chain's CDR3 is CSVGTGGVNEKLFF. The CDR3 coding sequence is TGCAGCGTTGGGACAGGGGGAGTCAATGAAAAACTGTTTTTT.

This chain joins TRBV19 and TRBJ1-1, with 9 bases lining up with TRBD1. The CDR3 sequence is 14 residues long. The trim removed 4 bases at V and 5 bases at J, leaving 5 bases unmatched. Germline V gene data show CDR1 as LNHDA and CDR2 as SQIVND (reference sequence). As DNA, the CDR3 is TGTGCCAGTAGTAGGGACAGGGAGAGGACTGAAGCTTTCTTT. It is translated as CASSRDRERTEAFF.

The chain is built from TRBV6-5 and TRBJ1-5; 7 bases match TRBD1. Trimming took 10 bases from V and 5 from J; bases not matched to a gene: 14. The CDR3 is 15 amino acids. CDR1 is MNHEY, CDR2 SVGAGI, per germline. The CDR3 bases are TGTGCCACCCTGGGGTGGGACAGCAGATATCAGCCCCAGCATTTT. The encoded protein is CATLGWDSRYQPQHF.

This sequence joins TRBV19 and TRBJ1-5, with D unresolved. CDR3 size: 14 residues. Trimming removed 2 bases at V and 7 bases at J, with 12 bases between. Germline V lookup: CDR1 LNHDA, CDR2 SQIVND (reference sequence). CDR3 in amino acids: CASSIFGVGQPQHF. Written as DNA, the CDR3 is TGTGCCAGTAGTATATTCGGGGTTGGCCAGCCCCAGCATTTT.

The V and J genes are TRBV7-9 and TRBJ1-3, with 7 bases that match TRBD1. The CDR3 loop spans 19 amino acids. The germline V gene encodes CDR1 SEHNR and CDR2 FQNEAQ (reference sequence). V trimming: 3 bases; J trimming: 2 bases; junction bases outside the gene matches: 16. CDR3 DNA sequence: TGTGCCAGCAGCTTCCGAACAGGGGAGCTGCGGTTGGCTGGAAACACCATATATTTT. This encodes CASSFRTGELRLAGNTIYF.

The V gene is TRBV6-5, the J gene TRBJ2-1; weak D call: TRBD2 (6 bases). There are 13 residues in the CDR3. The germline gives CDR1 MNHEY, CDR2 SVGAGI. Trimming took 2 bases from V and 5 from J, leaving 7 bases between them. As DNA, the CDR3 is TGTGCCAGCAGTTACGGGGGGAACAATGAGCAGTTCTTC. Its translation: CASSYGGNNEQFF.

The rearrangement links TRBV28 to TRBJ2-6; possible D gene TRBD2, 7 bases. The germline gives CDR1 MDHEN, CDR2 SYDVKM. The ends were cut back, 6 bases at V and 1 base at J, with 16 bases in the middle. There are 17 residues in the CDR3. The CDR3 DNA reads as TGTGCCAGCAGCCTCCACAGGGAGGGGTCTGGGGCCAACGTCCTGACTTTC. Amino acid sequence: CASSLHREGSGANVLTF.

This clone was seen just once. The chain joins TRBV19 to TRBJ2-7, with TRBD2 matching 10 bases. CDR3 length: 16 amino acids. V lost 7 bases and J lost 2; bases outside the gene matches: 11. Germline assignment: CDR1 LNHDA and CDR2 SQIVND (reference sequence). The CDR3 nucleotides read TGTGCCAGTACCTTCGGGGCTAGCGGGAGCACCTACGAGCAGTACTTC. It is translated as CASTFGASGSTYEQYF.

In DNA form, the CDR3 reads TGTGCCAGCAGCCAAGAGGTCGGCCTAGCGAACACAGATACGCAGTATTTT. Protein product: CASSQEVGLANTDTQYF. The rearrangement uses TRBV4-2 and TRBJ2-3; D may be TRBD2 (6 bases). V lost 0 bases and J lost 2, with 15 bases in between. The CDR3 is 17 residues long. From germline, CDR1 is LGHNA and CDR2 YNFKEQ.

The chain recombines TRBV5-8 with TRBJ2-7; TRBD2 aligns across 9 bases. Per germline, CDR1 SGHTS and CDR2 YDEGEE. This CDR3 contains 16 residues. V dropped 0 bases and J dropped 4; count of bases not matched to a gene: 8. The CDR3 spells CASSLVWTSAIYEQYF. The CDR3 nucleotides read TGTGCCAGCAGCTTGGTTTGGACTAGCGCTATATACGAGCAGTACTTC.

The CDR3 coding sequence is TGTGCTAGTGGTTTGGTACGGGGACTGGGGTACAATGAGCAGTTCTTC. Translated: CASGLVRGLGYNEQFF. The chain carries TRBV12-5 and TRBJ2-1; tentatively, D is TRBD2 (6 bases). With 0 bases removed from V and 4 bases from J, the gap between germline ends came to 13 bases. Germline V gene sequence: CDR1 LGHNT, CDR2 FRNRAP. The CDR3 has 16 amino acids.

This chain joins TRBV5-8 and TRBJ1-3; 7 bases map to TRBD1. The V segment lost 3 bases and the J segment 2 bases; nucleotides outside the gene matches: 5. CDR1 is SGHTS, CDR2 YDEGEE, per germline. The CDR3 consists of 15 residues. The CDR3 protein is CASSSTGIAGNTIYF. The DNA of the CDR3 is TGTGCCAGCAGCTCGACAGGGATTGCTGGAAACACCATATATTTT.

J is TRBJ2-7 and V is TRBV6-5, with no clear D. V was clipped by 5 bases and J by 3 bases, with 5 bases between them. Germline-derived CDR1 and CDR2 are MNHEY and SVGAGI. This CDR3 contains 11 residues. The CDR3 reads CASSLLYEQYF. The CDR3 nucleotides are TGTGCCAGCAGTCTACTCTACGAGCAGTACTTC.

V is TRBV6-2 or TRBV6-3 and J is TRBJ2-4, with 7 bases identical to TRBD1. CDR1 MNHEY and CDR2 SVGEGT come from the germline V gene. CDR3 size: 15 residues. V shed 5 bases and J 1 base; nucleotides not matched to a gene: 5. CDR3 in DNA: TGTGCCAGCAGTCGCTCGACAGGGGCCAAAAACATTCAGTACTTC. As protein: CASSRSTGAKNIQYF.

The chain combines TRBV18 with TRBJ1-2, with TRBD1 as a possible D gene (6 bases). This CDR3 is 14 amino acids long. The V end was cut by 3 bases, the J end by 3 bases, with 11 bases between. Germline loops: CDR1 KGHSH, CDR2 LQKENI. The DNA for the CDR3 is TGTGCCAGCTCACCGAGGACAGCGGACTATGGCTACACCTTC. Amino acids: CASSPRTADYGYTF.

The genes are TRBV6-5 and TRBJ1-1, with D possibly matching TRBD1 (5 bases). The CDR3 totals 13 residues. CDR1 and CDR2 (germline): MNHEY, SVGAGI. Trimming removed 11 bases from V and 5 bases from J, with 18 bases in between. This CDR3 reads CARGGRGRTEAFF. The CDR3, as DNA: TGTGCCCGCGGGGGACGGGGGAGGACTGAAGCTTTCTTT.

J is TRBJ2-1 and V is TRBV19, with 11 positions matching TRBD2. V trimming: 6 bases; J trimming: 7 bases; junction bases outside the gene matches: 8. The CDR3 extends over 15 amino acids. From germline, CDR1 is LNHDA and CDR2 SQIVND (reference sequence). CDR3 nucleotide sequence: TGTGCCAGTAGCACCCTAGCGGGAGGAGGGAATGAGCAGTTCTTC. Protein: CASSTLAGGGNEQFF.

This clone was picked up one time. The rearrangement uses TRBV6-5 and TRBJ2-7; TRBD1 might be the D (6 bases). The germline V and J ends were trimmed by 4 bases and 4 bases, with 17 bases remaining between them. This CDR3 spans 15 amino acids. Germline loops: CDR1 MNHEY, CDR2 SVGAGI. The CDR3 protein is CASSSSGTQSYEQYF. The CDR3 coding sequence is TGTGCCAGCAGTTCTTCCGGGACACAGAGTTACGAGCAGTACTTC.

In DNA, the CDR3 is TGTGCCAGCAGTGAAGCAGTCGGGACAGGTTATGGCTACACCTTC. This sequence encodes CASSEAVGTGYGYTF. The chain carries TRBV6-1 and TRBJ1-2; 8 nucleotides match TRBD1. This CDR3 has 15 residues. In germline, CDR1 is MNHNS, CDR2 SASEGT. Trimming cost V 0 bases and J 5 bases; bases outside gene matches: 5.